This T cell receptor beta chain was sequenced in a study of blood T cells in healthy people across ages. Together with a sample-barcoded 5' primer, a J-beta primer mix was included in a second PCR lasting about 7 to 11 cycles. Each CDR3 protein is one row after TCRdb ran MiXCR on the 5' RACE reads. Of about 1,600,000 distinct CDR3 sequences in the sample, roughly 45% were seen once. Sequenced material: blood. This TCR derives from a woman aged 18-29 years in good health.

CDR3 in amino acids: CASGSYNSPLHF. CDR3 DNA sequence: TGTGCCAGCGGCAGCTACAATTCACCCCTCCACTTT. This chain joins TRBV2 and TRBJ1-6; no firm D call. The length of the CDR3 is 12 residues. V gave up 8 bases and J gave up 7 bases, with 9 bases separating them. Per germline, CDR1 SNHLY and CDR2 FYNNEI.